This T cell receptor beta chain was sequenced for a study of human T cells and chemical hapten exposure. Looking at the study overall: 0.01% DPC was applied to the upper back in patch tests, which were read at 6 days.

Study-level points and caveats: Alopecia in all donors means immunity may differ from healthy individuals.

As to time point: patch test 2, 6 weeks after DPC sensitization. Treatment denoted: therapeutic diphenylcyclopropenone sensitization with weekly scalp DPC. Blood draws came first, before each patch test. TCRdb reprocessed the RACE reads via MiXCR and lists one record per CDR3 protein. The data contain under 100,000 distinct CDR3 sequences, 8% to 13% of them seen just once; the ten biggest clones take up 5%. This CDR3 spans 15 amino acids. Looked up from germline, CDR1 is KGHSH and CDR2 is LQKENI. V lost 3 bases, J lost 3 bases, and 15 bases lay in between. This clonotype appeared a few times. The antigen remains unidentified.

The rearrangement joins TRBV18 to TRBJ2-7, with D unresolved. The sequences come from whole blood, collected in connection with sensitization to the hapten diphenylcyclopropenone (DPC). The clonotype originates from a woman between 45 and 60 years old with alopecia areata. Some clones in this sample may be carry-over from other donors' samples. CDR3 loop: CASSPPNSKNYEQYF. CDR3 nucleotide sequence: TGTGCCAGCTCACCTCCAAACAGCAAGAACTACGAGCAGTACTTC.